This is a list of T cell receptor beta chains from one sample in a study of cytomegalovirus exposure and HLA in healthy donors. Produced via immunoSEQ multiplex PCR; TCRdb's table is partial and in-frame only. This sample has about 170,000 clones, with almost 75% found just once. The source material was PBMCs. These receptors were taken from a woman under 30 in good health and CMV-seropositive. Each CDR3 is given with its conserved first and last residue. D genes are given only for firm matches. A row's size may be missing; if present it is once, few, many or a size class.

cdr3_nt cdr3_aa d_call j_call v_call clone_size
TGTGCCAGCAGTTCCCCTCTAGCGGGGCCTGGCACAGATACGCAGTATTTT CASSSPLAGPGTDTQYF TRBD2 TRBJ2-3 TRBV28 .
TGTGCCAGCAGTTACTCGACTAGCGGGGTTGAGACCCAGTACTTC CASSYSTSGVETQYF TRBD2 TRBJ2-5 TRBV6-5 .
TGTGCCAGCAGCTTAATTGGAGGGACGAACACCGGGGAGCTGTTTTTT CASSLIGGTNTGELFF . TRBJ2-2 TRBV7-6 few
TGTGCCAGCAGATCACCTTTCGTTGTGGCCGAGCAGTACTTC CASRSPFVVAEQYF . TRBJ2-7 TRBV6-5 .
TGTGCCAGCAGCCACGTGACAGGGGATAGCTACGAGCAGTACTTC CASSHVTGDSYEQYF TRBD1 TRBJ2-7 TRBV4-2 once
TGTGCCAGCAGTTACCTGACCCCGACAGGGGTAGGAGAAAAACTGTTTTTT CASSYLTPTGVGEKLFF TRBD1 TRBJ1-4 TRBV27 few
TGCGCCAGCAGCTTAGGAGGGGGCGATGCAGATACGCAGTATTTT CASSLGGGDADTQYF . TRBJ2-3 TRBV5-1 .
TGCGCCAGCAGCCCGGGGCGGGGGCAGTTGTCCTATGGCTACACCTTC CASSPGRGQLSYGYTF . TRBJ1-2 TRBV5-1 .
TGTGCCAGCAGTTACTCAGGACTACCTGCCCACTACGAGCAGTACTTC CASSYSGLPAHYEQYF . TRBJ2-7 TRBV6-5 .
TGTGCCAGCAGCTTATCCAGGGGATTGAGCACTGAAGCTTTCTTT CASSLSRGLSTEAFF . TRBJ1-1 TRBV11-2 .
TGTGCCAGCAGTCTCCCCTTCGACTGGGGCGAGCAGTACTTC CASSLPFDWGEQYF . TRBJ2-7 TRBV28 .
TGCGCCAGCAACCCTCTCCCGGGGGCAGATACGCAGTATTTT CASNPLPGADTQYF . TRBJ2-3 TRBV5-1 .
TGTGCCAGCAGTGTCGGTCCTCCCATTACAGCAGCCTACGAGCAGTACTTC CASSVGPPITAAYEQYF . TRBJ2-7 TRBV2 .
TGTGCCAGCAGCGTCCGGGACAGGGGCCCGAGCTCCTACGAGCAGTACTTC CASSVRDRGPSSYEQYF TRBD1 TRBJ2-7 TRBV7-9 .
TGTGCCAGTAGCGAGTCCGGGGAGAAAGAGGTTGAAGCTTTCTTT CASSESGEKEVEAFF . TRBJ1-1 TRBV9 .
TGTGCCAGTCGCCCCGACAGGGGGGAGCTGTTTTTT CASRPDRGELFF . TRBJ2-2 TRBV2 .
TGTGCCAGCAGCCCTGACAACTCCCACCAAGAGACCCAGTACTTC CASSPDNSHQETQYF . TRBJ2-5 TRBV7-6 few
TGTGCCAGCAGTGGGGACAGGGAGTTTGGCGAGCAGTACTTC CASSGDREFGEQYF TRBD1 TRBJ2-7 TRBV2 .
TGTGCCAGTAGCCCACCTCGGGGGGGCGGCACTGAAGCTTTCTTT CASSPPRGGGTEAFF . TRBJ1-1 TRBV19 few
TGCAGCGTTGCCAGGGGTAATGAGCAGTTCTTC CSVARGNEQFF . TRBJ2-1 TRBV29-1 once
TGTGCCAGCTCACCGACAGCTGACCAAGAGACCCAGTACTTC CASSPTADQETQYF . TRBJ2-5 TRBV18 .
TGTGCCAGCAGTTACCCCTCCTCCGGGACACTCCAAGCTTTCTTT CASSYPSSGTLQAFF . TRBJ1-1 TRBV6-5 .
TGTGCCAGCGTCAGGGAGAGGACAGGGGACACTGAAGCTTTCTTT CASVRERTGDTEAFF TRBD1 TRBJ1-1 TRBV2 few
TGTGCCAGCAGTTTAGTCTTCGGTGCGGCGGGGGTAACAGATACGCAGTATTTT CASSLVFGAAGVTDTQYF TRBD2 TRBJ2-3 TRBV27 .
TGTGCCAGCAGCTTGGGACTAGCGGTTTCCTACGAGCAGTACTTC CASSLGLAVSYEQYF TRBD2 TRBJ2-7 TRBV5-8 .
TGTGCCAGCAGTTTCGTAGTGCGGGGGGGCTCAGAGACCCAGTACTTC CASSFVVRGGSETQYF TRBD2 TRBJ2-5 TRBV28 .
TGTGCCAGCAGCTTAGGGGGGGAGAGTAACTCTGGAAACACCATATATTTT CASSLGGESNSGNTIYF . TRBJ1-3 TRBV7-9 .
TGTGCCAGCAGCGTACAGGGCCTCACCGGGGAGCTGTTTTTT CASSVQGLTGELFF . TRBJ2-2 TRBV9 .
TGTGCCAGCAGTTTATCAGGATATCACAGGGGATACACCGGGGAGCTGTTTTTT CASSLSGYHRGYTGELFF TRBD1 TRBJ2-2 TRBV27 .
TGTGCCAGCAGCGTAGCTCGTACGGGAGAAAATGGCTACACCTTC CASSVARTGENGYTF . TRBJ1-2 TRBV9 .
TGTGCCTGGAGTGGGCAGGGGCAAGGAAACACCATATATTTT CAWSGQGQGNTIYF . TRBJ1-3 TRBV30 few
TGCGCCAGCAGCCCATCGGGGGGGCCGGGCGAGCAGTACTTC CASSPSGGPGEQYF TRBD2 TRBJ2-7 TRBV5-1 few
TGTGCCAGCAGCCGACCGGACAGTTTGAGTGGCTACACCTTC CASSRPDSLSGYTF . TRBJ1-2 TRBV7-2 .
TGCGCCAGCAGCTTGGAGGAGCTCCAAGAGACCCAGTACTTC CASSLEELQETQYF . TRBJ2-5 TRBV5-1 .
TGTGCCAGCAGCCCAGGGTCAGGCCTGAACACTGAAGCTTTCTTT CASSPGSGLNTEAFF . TRBJ1-1 TRBV7-3 few
TGTGCTAGTGGTTTGGGCGGCAGCTACAATGAGCAGTTCTTC CASGLGGSYNEQFF . TRBJ2-1 TRBV12-5 .
TGTGCCAGCAGCTTGTTCGGGTCAGGAAACACCATATATTTT CASSLFGSGNTIYF . TRBJ1-3 TRBV5-6 .
TGTGCCAGCAGTTTCCATACTAGCGGGGGGGCGGGTGAGCAGTTCTTC CASSFHTSGGAGEQFF TRBD2 TRBJ2-1 TRBV27 .
TGTGCCAGCAGCTTACTGGGAGGCTCCACCGGGGAGCTGTTTTTT CASSLLGGSTGELFF . TRBJ2-2 TRBV13 .
TGTGCCAGCAGTGAAAGTACAGGGTCTGGTAGCACAGATACGCAGTATTTT CASSESTGSGSTDTQYF . TRBJ2-3 TRBV2 .
TGTGCCAGTAGTACTGGACAGGGGCGCGAGCAGTACTTC CASSTGQGREQYF TRBD1 TRBJ2-7 TRBV19 few
TGTGCCAGCAGCTTAGGGCAGTACAATGAGCAGTTCTTC CASSLGQYNEQFF . TRBJ2-1 TRBV7-3 few
TGTGCCAGCACCTCGGTCGGCGGGGCGAACACCGGGGAGCTGTTTTTT CASTSVGGANTGELFF . TRBJ2-2 TRBV5-4 .
TGTGCCAGCAGCTTAGACAGGGACAATGAGCAGTTCTTC CASSLDRDNEQFF . TRBJ2-1 TRBV11-1 .
TGTGCCTGGAGTGGGGGAGGTTCCTATGGCTACACCTTC CAWSGGGSYGYTF . TRBJ1-2 TRBV30 .
TGTGCCAGCAGCGAGGGACACAACACTGAAGCTTTCTTT CASSEGHNTEAFF . TRBJ1-1 TRBV7-3 .
TGTGCCAGCAGCTCCCAGGGGGGCCGTGTAAACACCATATATTTT CASSSQGGRVNTIYF TRBD1 TRBJ1-3 TRBV5-6 .